Below, 25 T cell receptor beta chains from the same sample are listed, as sequenced in a study of early stage breast cancer tumors. Here immunoSEQ multiplex PCR was the method, and the copy in TCRdb shows in-frame clones only, minus some. The top ten clones hold approximately 4.5% of a sample with about 69,000 clones, approximately 80% of them seen once. The sequenced material came from blood. The receptors were gathered from a person in their 40s with breast cancer.

This chain connects TRBV4-2 to TRBJ1-3; D gene unclear. This CDR3 comprises 18 residues. V gave up 0 bases and J gave up 2 bases, with 17 bases separating them. Germline CDR1 LGHNA, CDR2 YNFKEQ. The CDR3 loop reads CASSQDLYDTDAGNTIYF. CDR3 sequence (DNA): TGTGCCAGCAGCCAAGATCTCTACGACACAGACGCTGGAAACACCATATATTTT.

The chain is built from TRBV15 and TRBJ2-7, with a tentative D call TRBD2 (5 bases). Germline CDR1 reads LNHNV; CDR2 reads YYDKDF (reference sequence). V lost 0 bases and J 2 bases, leaving 11 bases between the germline ends. The CDR3 has 15 amino acids. CDR3 loop: CATSRDRAVTYEQYF. The DNA of the CDR3 is TGTGCCACCAGCAGAGATAGAGCGGTGACCTACGAGCAGTACTTC.

The rearrangement uses TRBV18 and TRBJ2-5; D not resolved. The germline V gene encodes CDR1 KGHSH and CDR2 LQKENI. Trimming took off 0 bases at V and 1 base at J, with 9 bases between the two ends. The CDR3 totals 15 residues. The chain's CDR3 is CASSPPREPQETQYF. The CDR3, as DNA: TGTGCCAGCTCACCACCTAGAGAACCCCAAGAGACCCAGTACTTC.

The V gene is TRBV6-5, the J gene TRBJ2-5; possibly TRBD2 for D (6 bases). Trimming removed 0 bases at V and 3 bases at J, with 11 bases between. This CDR3 region has 15 residues. Germline CDR1 and CDR2: MNHEY and SVGAGI. CDR3 sequence reads: CASSYSQGGKETQYF. CDR3 nucleotide sequence: TGTGCCAGCAGTTACTCCCAGGGCGGGAAAGAGACCCAGTACTTC.

V gene TRBV6-6 combines with J gene TRBJ2-5, with a possible D match to TRBD2 (5 bases). The CDR3 is made up of 15 amino acids. Deletions cut 6 bases from V and 7 bases from J, with 21 bases between. CDR1 and CDR2 from the germline V gene are MNHNY and SVGAGI (reference sequence). CDR3 amino acids: CASSPSTRAAGTQYF. CDR3 nucleotides: TGTGCCAGCAGCCCCTCCACCCGAGCGGCGGGGACCCAGTACTTC.

This clone was found once. The J gene is TRBJ1-2, the V gene TRBV6-5; 7 nucleotides agree with TRBD1. This CDR3 spans 13 amino acids. The germline V gene encodes CDR1 MNHEY and CDR2 SVGAGI. J was trimmed by 7 bases and V by 2 bases; bases with no gene match: 4. The CDR3 nucleotides are TGTGCCAGCAGTTACCAGACAGGGTCTGGCTACACCTTC. This translates into CASSYQTGSGYTF.

The chain recombines TRBV27 with TRBJ2-2; D gene unclear. CDR1 is MNHEY and CDR2 is SMNVEV in the germline V gene (reference sequence). The CDR3 totals 15 residues. Trimming stripped 3 bases from V and 0 bases from J, with 8 bases between. The CDR3 reads CASSFRLSNTGELFF. The CDR3 coding sequence is TGTGCCAGCAGTTTTCGGCTGTCGAACACCGGGGAGCTGTTTTTT.

CDR3 nucleotide sequence: TGTGCCAGCAGCCCTCCCAGGGGCGAAGACATTCAGTACTTC. Residues: CASSPPRGEDIQYF. The chain couples TRBV7-9 to TRBJ2-4, with D maybe TRBD1 (6 bases). CDR3 length: 14 residues. The V gene's germline CDR1 is SEHNR and CDR2 FQNEAQ (reference sequence). Trimming shortened V by 5 bases and J by 8 bases, and 16 bases separated the two germline ends.

The rearrangement links TRBV30 to TRBJ1-2; unclear D gene. Germline V gene lookup returns CDR1 GTSNPN and CDR2 SVGIG (reference sequence). Trimming removed 3 bases at V and 9 bases at J, with 11 bases between. This CDR3 has 11 amino acids. The CDR3 DNA reads as TGTGCCTGGAGCGTGGGCAGGAGCTACACCTTC. Translating gives CAWSVGRSYTF.

J is TRBJ2-3 and V is TRBV19, with 14 bases lining up with TRBD2. Looked up from germline, CDR1 is LNHDA and CDR2 is SQIVND (reference sequence). CDR3 length equals 17 residues. Germline trimming cut 5 bases from V and 5 bases from J; bases unmatched to any gene: 9. Here the CDR3 DNA reads TGTGCCAGTAGTCCTCTCAGTGGACTAGCGGGAGGAGATACGCAGTATTTT. As protein: CASSPLSGLAGGDTQYF.

The genes are TRBV11-2 and TRBJ2-2; no firm D call. The germline CDR1 and CDR2 sequences are SGHAT and FQNNGV. This CDR3 has 14 amino acids. Trimming removed 1 base at V and 4 bases at J, with 7 bases between. The CDR3 sequence is CASSLVLVTGELFF. CDR3 in DNA: TGTGCCAGCAGCTTAGTACTCGTCACCGGGGAGCTGTTTTTT.

The CDR3 nucleotides read TGCAGCGTAAGGCTGAACACTGAAGCTTTCTTT. Its protein product is CSVRLNTEAFF. This chain uses TRBV29-1 with TRBJ1-1, with D hard to call. V gave up 6 bases and J gave up 0 bases, with 5 bases separating them. Germline-derived CDR1 and CDR2 are SQVTM and ANQGSEA. This CDR3 is 11 amino acids long.

V and J are TRBV6-1 and TRBJ2-6; D unresolved. V was shortened by 5 bases and J by 0 bases, with 8 bases between the two germline ends. Looked up from germline, CDR1 is MNHNS and CDR2 is SASEGT. The CDR3 runs 15 residues. CDR3 region: CASSLVHSGANVLTF. The CDR3, as DNA: TGTGCCAGCAGTTTGGTGCACTCTGGGGCCAACGTCCTGACTTTC.

The V call is TRBV28, the J call TRBJ1-3; D unresolved. Trimming removed 5 bases from V and 0 bases from J, with 8 bases in between. CDR1 and CDR2 from the germline V gene are MDHEN and SYDVKM. This CDR3 comprises 14 residues. This chain's CDR3 is CASSKLTSGNTIYF. The CDR3 nucleotides read TGTGCCAGCAGTAAGTTAACCTCTGGAAACACCATATATTTT. The whole variable domain, filled in from reference TRBV28 and TRBJ1-3, reads DVKVTQSSRYLVKRTGEKVFLECVQDMDHENMFWYRQDPGLGLRLIYFSYDVKMKEKGDIPEGYSVSREKKERFSLILESASTNQTSMYLCASSKLTSGNTIYFGEGSWLTVV.

The V and J genes are TRBV14 and TRBJ2-5; 12 bases map to TRBD2. The V and J ends lost 4 bases and 1 base, in that order; junction bases with no gene match: 7. From germline, CDR1 is SGHDN and CDR2 FVKESK. The CDR3 contains 17 residues. CDR3 bases: TGTGCCAGCAGCCGACGACTAGCGGGAGAGGCCCAAGAGACCCAGTACTTC. Its protein product is CASSRRLAGEAQETQYF.

This clone has a handful of counts. The chain joins TRBV28 to TRBJ1-5; TRBD1 matches 8 bases. CDR1 and CDR2 (germline): MDHEN, SYDVKM. Unmatched junction bases numbered 4, after V lost 6 bases and J lost 6 bases. CDR3 length equals 13 residues. CDR3 amino acids: CASRPGGSQPQHF. Written as DNA, the CDR3 is TGTGCCAGCAGGCCAGGGGGCAGTCAGCCCCAGCATTTT.

CDR3 protein: CASSLGRAPYEQYF. CDR3 DNA sequence: TGTGCCAGCAGTTTAGGGAGGGCTCCCTACGAGCAGTACTTC. The chain uses TRBV28 and TRBJ2-7; 7 positions agree with TRBD2. Germline loops: CDR1 MDHEN, CDR2 SYDVKM. V shed 2 bases, J shed 2 bases, and the junction held 3 bases outside the gene matches. The CDR3 is 14 residues long.

The V call is TRBV7-9, the J call TRBJ1-2, with D possibly being TRBD1 (6 bases). The CDR3 is 13 amino acids. The germline gives CDR1 SEHNR, CDR2 FQNEAQ (reference sequence). Trimming left V 4 bases short and J 7 bases short, with 13 bases between. The CDR3 DNA follows: TGTGCCAGCAGCTCACAGGGCGCTCTTGGCTACACCTTC. This translates into CASSSQGALGYTF. Drawing the rest from reference TRBV7-9 and TRBJ1-2, the complete variable domain is DTGVSQNPRHKITKRGQNVTFRCDPISEHNRLYWYRQTLGQGPEFLTYFQNEAQLEKSRLLSDRFSAERPKGSFSTLEIQRTEQGDSAMYLCASSSQGALGYTFGSGTRLTVV.

This clone was picked up one time. The V and J genes are TRBV7-9 and TRBJ1-1; the D gene is possibly TRBD1 (6 bases). The CDR3 runs 11 residues. CDR1 and CDR2 from the germline V gene are SEHNR and FQNEAQ (reference sequence). Trimming left V 6 bases short and J 5 bases short, with 7 bases between. As DNA, the CDR3 is TGTGCCAGCAGTGGACAGACTGAAGCTTTCTTT. This encodes CASSGQTEAFF. The variable domain in full, with the rest retrieved from reference TRBV7-9 and TRBJ1-1, is DTGVSQNPRHKITKRGQNVTFRCDPISEHNRLYWYRQTLGQGPEFLTYFQNEAQLEKSRLLSDRFSAERPKGSFSTLEIQRTEQGDSAMYLCASSGQTEAFFGQGTRLTVV.

The chain joins TRBV2 to TRBJ1-2; D gene unclear. V lost 4 bases to trimming and J lost 3 bases, with 3 bases between them. Germline V CDR1 and CDR2: SNHLY, FYNNEI. This CDR3 has 11 residues. DNA for the CDR3: TGTGCCAGCAGTGGACACTATGGCTACACCTTC. Protein product: CASSGHYGYTF.

The J gene is TRBJ2-7, the V gene TRBV7-2; D remains unclear. The CDR3 runs 15 residues. Germline CDR1 reads SGHTA; CDR2 reads FQGNSA. With 3 bases removed from V and 5 bases from J, the gap between germline ends came to 17 bases. CDR3 protein: CASSLNETPKNEQYF. As DNA, the CDR3 is TGTGCCAGCAGCTTGAATGAAACCCCTAAGAACGAGCAGTACTTC.

J is TRBJ2-7 and V is TRBV5-1, with a possible D match to TRBD1 (5 bases). Germline CDR1 SGHRS, CDR2 YFSETQ. The CDR3 totals 16 residues. The germline V and J ends were trimmed by 0 bases and 3 bases, with 16 bases remaining between them. The CDR3 bases are TGCGCCAGCAGCTTGGAGTGGACATCCCTCGGCTACGAGCAGTACTTC. Protein: CASSLEWTSLGYEQYF.

The chain has TRBV28 and TRBJ2-7; 8 bases are shared with TRBD2. The CDR3 loop spans 15 amino acids. CDR1 and CDR2 from the germline V gene are MDHEN and SYDVKM. After removal of 5 bases from V and 4 bases from J, the junction contained 10 bases not matched to a gene. CDR3 DNA sequence: TGTGCCAGCAGTCCTTGGAGGGGCGGGAGGTACGAGCAGTACTTC. It specifies CASSPWRGGRYEQYF. Filled out from reference TRBV28 and TRBJ2-7, the complete variable domain reads DVKVTQSSRYLVKRTGEKVFLECVQDMDHENMFWYRQDPGLGLRLIYFSYDVKMKEKGDIPEGYSVSREKKERFSLILESASTNQTSMYLCASSPWRGGRYEQYFGPGTRLTVT.

This clone was counted a single time. This chain links TRBV30 with TRBJ2-7; 11 bases line up with TRBD2. Trimming took 3 bases from V and 5 from J; bases not matched to a gene: 15. Germline values: CDR1 GTSNPN, CDR2 SVGIG (reference sequence). The CDR3 spans 17 residues. In nucleotides, the CDR3 is TGTGCCTGGAGGACCTCCCATAGCGGGAGGGCCGATCACGAGCAGTACTTC. As protein: CAWRTSHSGRADHEQYF.

The rearrangement joins TRBV28 to TRBJ2-1; the D gene could be TRBD1 or TRBD2 (5 bases each). The germline gives CDR1 MDHEN, CDR2 SYDVKM. This CDR3 has 19 residues. V dropped 5 bases and J dropped 8 bases, with 31 bases sitting between them. The CDR3 sequence is CASSPSYQTGAARKDEQFF. The CDR3 coding sequence is TGTGCCAGCAGTCCGTCCTACCAAACAGGAGCGGCGCGGAAGGATGAGCAGTTCTTC.